The clone carrying this T cell receptor (beta chain) was detected ten times or more. Its target is not known. TCRbeta libraries were built with three rounds of nested PCR, modified from ARM-PCR. TCRdb processed the multiplex PCR reads anew with MiXCR; each CDR3 protein has one entry. In the table there are 75,000 to 95,000 distinct CDR3 sequences, approximately 73% of which are singletons. RNA was extracted from bulk tissue without any cell sorting. The normal lung tissue was taken more than 3 cm from the tumor edge. The sample belongs to a study of tumor and adjacent non-tumor tissue in lung cancer. General study results and limits: Top 100 clones took a larger repertoire share in normal lung.

Between the trimmed V and J ends, which lost 3 bases and 6 bases, there was a span of 18 bases. The CDR3 spans 16 residues. Per the germline V gene, CDR1 is KGHDR and CDR2 is SFDVKD. The sample was distant non-tumor lung tissue. This receptor was obtained from a woman aged 50 to 60 with non-small cell lung cancer. The chain couples TRBV24-1 to TRBJ2-3, with D unresolved. DNA of the CDR3: TGTGCCACCAGTGATAAAGGCGTTCCCCCCGAGGATACGCAGTATTTT. As protein: CATSDKGVPPEDTQYF.